The rows below give T cell receptor beta chains drawn from one sample of a study of T cells in localized non-small cell lung cancer. Profiling relied on immunoSEQ multiplex PCR, and the TCRdb table lists in-frame clones only, not all of them. This sample has 40,000 to 60,000 clones, with about four fifths found just once. The sequencing here drew on peripheral blood mononuclear cells, taken before any cancer treatment. These TCRs come from a man between 40 and 70 years old with stage III lung adenocarcinoma. Both conserved end residues are part of each CDR3. Fields, in order: D gene, V gene, clone size, J gene, CDR3 DNA, CDR3 protein. A D gene is named only where the DNA matches it firmly. The size field is filled for only some rows; it gives once, few, many or a size class.

TRBD1	TRBV10-3	once	TRBJ2-4	TGTGCCATCAGTGACTCCAGGGGGCGGGCGGCAGCCAAAAACATTCAGTACTTC	CAISDSRGRAAAKNIQYF
TRBD2	TRBV11-2	-	TRBJ2-1	TGTGCCAGCAGCTTAGCCTGGACTAGCGCTGATGAGCAGTTCTTC	CASSLAWTSADEQFF
-	TRBV5-1	-	TRBJ2-3	TGCGCCAGCAGCTCTTTGAGGGCAGATACGCAGTATTTT	CASSSLRADTQYF
TRBD1	TRBV7-8	few	TRBJ1-1	TGTGCCAGCAGCTTAGTATCCGGGACAGACATGAACACTGAAGCTTTCTTT	CASSLVSGTDMNTEAFF
TRBD1	TRBV7-6	-	TRBJ2-1	TGTGCCAGCAGCCCAGGGGGCTCGGTCGTCAGCAATGAGCAGTTCTTC	CASSPGGSVVSNEQFF
-	TRBV6-5	-	TRBJ2-5	TGTGCCAGCACCCCAGCTTACCCTGGGGAGACCCAGTACTTC	CASTPAYPGETQYF
-	TRBV19	few	TRBJ2-3	TGTGCCAGTAGTATAAGGGACAAGGACACAGATACGCAGTATTTT	CASSIRDKDTDTQYF
-	TRBV30	-	TRBJ2-7	TGTGCCTGGAGTGTAAATGAGGAAGGCGAGCAGTACTTC	CAWSVNEEGEQYF
TRBD1	TRBV18	-	TRBJ2-3	TGTGCCAGCTCACCGCCGGGACAGGCTAGCACAGATACGCAGTATTTT	CASSPPGQASTDTQYF
-	TRBV5-4	-	TRBJ2-3	TGTGCCAGCAGCTTGGACTCCCCTAGCACAGATACGCAGTATTTT	CASSLDSPSTDTQYF
TRBD2	TRBV5-8	few	TRBJ2-7	TGTGCCAGCAGTGGCGGGGGGCCCTCCTACGAGCAGTACTTC	CASSGGGPSYEQYF
-	TRBV18	-	TRBJ2-5	TGTGCCAGCTCCCCCGGCCACCAAGAGACCCAGTACTTC	CASSPGHQETQYF
-	TRBV5-1	-	TRBJ1-5	TGCGCCAGCAGCTTGGACGGGAATCAGCCCCAGCATTTT	CASSLDGNQPQHF
TRBD1	TRBV5-1	-	TRBJ2-7	TGCGCCAGCAGCTTGGACCCGGTCGGACAGGGCTCCTACGAGCAGTACTTC	CASSLDPVGQGSYEQYF
TRBD1	TRBV5-1	few	TRBJ2-7	TGCGCCAGCAGCCCGGACAGGGAGCTCATAAGGCAGTACTTC	CASSPDRELIRQYF
-	TRBV4-2	-	TRBJ1-6	TGTGCCAGCAGCCAAGAGAGACAGCCCAATAATTCACCCCTCCACTTT	CASSQERQPNNSPLHF
-	TRBV27	-	TRBJ2-2	TGTGCCAGCAGTCCCCCTTGGAACACCGGGGAGCTGTTTTTT	CASSPPWNTGELFF
TRBD1	TRBV4-2	-	TRBJ1-2	TGTGCCAGCAGCTTGGGGGGGACAGGAAACTATGGCTACACCTTC	CASSLGGTGNYGYTF
-	TRBV11-2	-	TRBJ2-3	TGTGCCAGCAGCGTAGATACGCAGTATTTT	CASSVDTQYF
-	TRBV29-1	-	TRBJ2-2	TGCAGCGTTGATGACAGGAGCACCGGGGAGCTGTTTTTT	CSVDDRSTGELFF
TRBD1	TRBV29-1	-	TRBJ2-1	TGCAGCGTAGACACCGGGACAGGGAATGGGGAGGAGTTCTTC	CSVDTGTGNGEEFF
TRBD1	TRBV10-3	-	TRBJ2-7	TGTGCCATCAGGGACCCGGGACAGGGACCTTACTTC	CAIRDPGQGPYF
-	TRBV9	-	TRBJ2-7	TGTGCCAGCAGCGTAGGGGACACTAACCTCGAGCAGTACTTC	CASSVGDTNLEQYF
TRBD1	TRBV7-9	-	TRBJ2-1	TGTGCCAGCAGCAGGCGACAGGGGGGGAATGAGCAGTTCTTC	CASSRRQGGNEQFF
-	TRBV9	-	TRBJ1-3	TGTGCCAGCGGCTTGGGTTCTCCCGGGGCCTCTGGAAACACCATATATTTT	CASGLGSPGASGNTIYF
-	TRBV19	-	TRBJ2-2	TGTGCCAGTAGCTCTTACACCGGGGAGCTGTTTTTT	CASSSYTGELFF
-	TRBV2	once	TRBJ2-6	TGTGCCAGCAGGACCTCTGGGGCCAACGTCCTGACTTTC	CASRTSGANVLTF
-	TRBV7-2	-	TRBJ2-1	TGTGCCAGCAGCCAATGGGGGGGCCCTGAGCAGTTCTTC	CASSQWGGPEQFF